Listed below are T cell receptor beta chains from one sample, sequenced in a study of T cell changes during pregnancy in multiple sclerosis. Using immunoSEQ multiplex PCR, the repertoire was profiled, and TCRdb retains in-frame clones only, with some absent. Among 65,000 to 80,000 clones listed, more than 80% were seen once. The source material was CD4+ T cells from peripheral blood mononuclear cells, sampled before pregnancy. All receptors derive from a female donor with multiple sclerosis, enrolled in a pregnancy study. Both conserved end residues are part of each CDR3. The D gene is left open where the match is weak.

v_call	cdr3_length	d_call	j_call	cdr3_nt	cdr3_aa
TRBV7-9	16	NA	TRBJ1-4	TGTGCCAGCAGCTTAGGGATTGGCATAACGGAGGAAAAACTGTTTTTT	CASSLGIGITEEKLFF
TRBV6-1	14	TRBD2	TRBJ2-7	TGTGCCAGCAGTGTCACTAGCGGATCCTACGAGCAGTACTTC	CASSVTSGSYEQYF
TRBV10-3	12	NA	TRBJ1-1	TGTGCCATCACCACAGGGAACACTGAAGCTTTCTTT	CAITTGNTEAFF
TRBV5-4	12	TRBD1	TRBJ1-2	TGTGCCAGCAGCAGGACAGGGTCGGACTACACCTTC	CASSRTGSDYTF
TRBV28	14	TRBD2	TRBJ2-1	TGTGCCAGCGGGACTAGCGGCTCCTACAATGAGCAGTTCTTC	CASGTSGSYNEQFF
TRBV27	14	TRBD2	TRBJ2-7	TGTGCCAGCAGTTTCGTAGCGGGAGGTGTCGGGCAGTACTTC	CASSFVAGGVGQYF
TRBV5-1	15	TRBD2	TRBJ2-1	TGCGCCAGCAGCCCAAACCCGACTAGCGGGAGTCTAATGTTCTTC	CASSPNPTSGSLMFF
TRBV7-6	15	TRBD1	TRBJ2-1	TGTGCCAGCAGTAGGGGGACAGGGGACTACAATGAGCAGTTCTTC	CASSRGTGDYNEQFF
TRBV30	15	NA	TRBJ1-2	TGTGCCTGGAGTGTACGAAGACAGTACCTCTATGGCTACACCTTC	CAWSVRRQYLYGYTF
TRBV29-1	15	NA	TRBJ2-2	TGCAGCGTTTTCAGGGGTCGGTCGAACACCGGGGAGCTGTTTTTT	CSVFRGRSNTGELFF
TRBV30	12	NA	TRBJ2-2	TGTGCCTGCCGACGGGACACCGGGGAGCTGTTTTTT	CACRRDTGELFF
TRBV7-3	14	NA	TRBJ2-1	TGTGCCAGCAGCTTAGGTGGGAGAGGCAATGAGCAGTTCTTC	CASSLGGRGNEQFF
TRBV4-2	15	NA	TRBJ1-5	TGTGCCAGCAGCCGTGACAGAAATAGCAATCAGCCCCAGCATTTT	CASSRDRNSNQPQHF
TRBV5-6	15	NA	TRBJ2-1	TGTGCCAGCAGCTTGGTGGGACAACTATACAATGAGCAGTTCTTC	CASSLVGQLYNEQFF